Following are 14 T cell receptor beta chains from one sample sequenced in a study of radiotherapy plus CTLA-4 blockade in lung cancer. TCRdb's copy holds only in-frame clones and misses some; the assay was immunoSEQ multiplex PCR. The table includes about 1,500 clones, 75% to 90% detected once. The source was tumor tissue, collected from a patient treated with radiotherapy plus ipilimumab. The receptors derive from a human donor with non-small cell lung cancer who had a complete response to radiotherapy plus ipilimumab.

This clone has more than one count but fewer than ten. The rearrangement links TRBV6-6 to TRBJ1-1; D is unresolved. This CDR3 spans 10 amino acids. The V end lost 8 bases, the J end lost 3 bases, and 4 bases lay between the germline ends. Looked up from germline, CDR1 is MNHNY and CDR2 is SVGAGI (reference sequence). The CDR3 loop reads CASLDTEAFF. CDR3 sequence (DNA): TGTGCCAGCCTGGACACTGAAGCTTTCTTT.

The rearrangement links TRBV7-2 to TRBJ2-1; the match to TRBD2 covers 8 bases. The length of the CDR3 is 16 residues. The V gene end was trimmed by 5 bases and the J gene end by 0 bases; junction bases not matched to a gene: 6. The germline CDR1 and CDR2 sequences are SGHTA and FQGNSA. In DNA, the CDR3 is TGTGCCAGCAGCCTATCAAGCGGGGGCTCCTACAATGAGCAGTTCTTC. Its translation: CASSLSSGGSYNEQFF.

V is TRBV5-4 and J is TRBJ1-1, with 7 bases fitting TRBD1. The V gene's germline CDR1 is SGHNT and CDR2 YYREEE (reference sequence). The CDR3 runs to 16 residues. V dropped 3 bases and J dropped 1; count of bases not matched to a gene: 9. The CDR3 nucleotides read TGTGCCAGCAGCTCCGAGGGGGCCTGGGCGAACACTGAAGCTTTCTTT. This gives the protein CASSSEGAWANTEAFF. The complete variable domain, with remaining parts taken from reference TRBV5-4 and TRBJ1-1, reads ETGVTQSPTHLIKTRGQQVTLRCSSQSGHNTVSWYQQALGQGPQFIFQYYREEENGRGNFPPRFSGLQFPNYSSELNVNALELDDSALYLCASSSEGAWANTEAFFGQGTRLTVV.

The chain recombines TRBV6-5 with TRBJ1-1; 7 nucleotides match TRBD1. V was pared by 3 bases and J by 4 bases, with 5 bases of the junction left unmatched. CDR3 length: 14 amino acids. Germline CDR1 and CDR2: MNHEY and SVGAGI. Here the CDR3 DNA reads TGTGCCAGCAGTTATTCAGGGGGGGGCACTGAAGCTTTCTTT. Translating it yields CASSYSGGGTEAFF.

V is TRBV5-6 and J is TRBJ1-1; maybe TRBD1 (6 bases). V was pared by 1 base and J by 5 bases, with 18 bases between. Germline values: CDR1 SGHDT, CDR2 YYEEEE. The CDR3 loop spans 16 amino acids. The CDR3 DNA reads as TGTGCCAGCAGCTTGAGAATCGGTACAGGGCCAACTGAAGCTTTCTTT. Encoded protein: CASSLRIGTGPTEAFF.

The J gene is TRBJ2-2, the V gene TRBV9, with 12 nucleotides matching TRBD2. The V and J ends lost 2 bases and 3 bases, in that order; junction bases with no gene match: 8. The CDR3 length is 18 residues. Looked up from germline, CDR1 is SGDLS and CDR2 is YYNGEE. Here the CDR3 reads CASSVASSGRVDTGELFF. Here the CDR3 DNA reads TGTGCCAGCAGCGTCGCCTCTAGCGGGAGGGTGGACACCGGGGAGCTGTTTTTT.

Written as DNA, the CDR3 is TGTGCCAGCAGCTCCCCAGAGGGCGGAGAGACCCAGTACTTC. Translation: CASSSPEGGETQYF. J is TRBJ2-5 and V is TRBV7-2, with D possibly being TRBD2 (5 bases). Germline CDR1 SGHTA, CDR2 FQGNSA. With 4 bases removed from V and 4 bases from J, the gap between germline ends came to 13 bases. The CDR3 length is 14 residues.

This CDR3 is CASSLNSGENQPQHF. The CDR3 nucleotides read TGTGCCAGCTCCCTTAATTCAGGGGAAAATCAGCCCCAGCATTTT. V usage is TRBV18 and J usage is TRBJ1-5; possibly TRBD1 for D (6 bases). There are 15 residues in the CDR3. CDR1 and CDR2 from the germline V gene are KGHSH and LQKENI. V lost 6 bases, J lost 4 bases, and 16 bases lay in between.

The chain recombines TRBV6-5 with TRBJ1-2; perhaps TRBD1 as D (5 bases). V was pared by 2 bases and J by 0 bases, with 7 bases between. There are 14 residues in the CDR3. Germline CDR1 is MNHEY and CDR2 is SVGAGI. CDR3 amino acids: CASSYRQTNYGYTF. CDR3 bases: TGTGCCAGCAGTTACCGACAGACTAACTATGGCTACACCTTC.

The chain couples TRBV19 to TRBJ2-5; TRBD1 is a possible D gene (6 bases). This CDR3 has 12 amino acids. Trimming took off 4 bases at V and 9 bases at J, with 12 bases between the two ends. The germline V gene encodes CDR1 LNHDA and CDR2 SQIVND (reference sequence). CDR3 nucleotides: TGTGCCAGTAGTACCTGGTCAGGGGCCCAGTACTTC. This gives the protein CASSTWSGAQYF.

The chain is built from TRBV6-1 and TRBJ2-5; TRBD1 might be the D (6 bases). The length of the CDR3 is 14 residues. Germline assignment: CDR1 MNHNS and CDR2 SASEGT. Trimming took off 6 bases at V and 4 bases at J, with 15 bases between the two ends. In DNA form, the CDR3 reads TGTGCCAGCAGCCCAAAAACAGGGAGAGAGACCCAGTACTTC. Translated: CASSPKTGRETQYF.

This sequence joins TRBV13 and TRBJ1-2; no clear D. The CDR3 totals 14 residues. Germline CDR1 PRHDT, CDR2 FYEKMQ (reference sequence). V lost 6 bases and J 4 bases, leaving 15 bases between the germline ends. CDR3 loop: CASRPRSLGYGYTF. CDR3 coding DNA: TGTGCCAGCAGGCCCAGGAGCCTGGGCTATGGCTACACCTTC.

The chain has TRBV5-1 and TRBJ1-2; D remains ambiguous. CDR3 size: 11 residues. Germline V gene sequence: CDR1 SGHRS, CDR2 YFSETQ. V gave up 3 bases and J gave up 8 bases, with 8 bases separating them. CDR3 protein: CASSSGEGYTF. As DNA, the CDR3 is TGCGCCAGCAGCTCCGGTGAGGGCTACACCTTC.

The rearrangement uses TRBV7-9 and TRBJ2-1; D perhaps matches TRBD1 (7 bases). Germline V gives CDR1 SEHNR, CDR2 FQNEAQ (reference sequence). There are 18 residues in the CDR3. With 5 bases removed from V and 4 bases from J, the gap between germline ends came to 24 bases. The CDR3 region is CASSGDSASAMGYNEQFF. CDR3 sequence (DNA): TGTGCCAGCAGCGGGGACAGCGCTAGCGCCATGGGATACAATGAGCAGTTCTTC.